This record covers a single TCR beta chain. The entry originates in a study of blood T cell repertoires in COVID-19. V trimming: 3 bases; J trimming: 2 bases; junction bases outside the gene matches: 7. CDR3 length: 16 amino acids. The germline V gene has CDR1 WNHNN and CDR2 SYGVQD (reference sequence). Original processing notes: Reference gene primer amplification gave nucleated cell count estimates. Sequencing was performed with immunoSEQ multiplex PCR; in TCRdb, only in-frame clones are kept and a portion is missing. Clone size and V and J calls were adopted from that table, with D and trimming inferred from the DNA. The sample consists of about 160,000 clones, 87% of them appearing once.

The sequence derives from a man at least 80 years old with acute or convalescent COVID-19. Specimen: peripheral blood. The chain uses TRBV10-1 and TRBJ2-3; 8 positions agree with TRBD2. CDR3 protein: CASSDYRGGFTDTQYF. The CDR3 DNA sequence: TGCGCCAGCAGTGATTACCGGGGGGGTTTCACAGATACGCAGTATTTT.